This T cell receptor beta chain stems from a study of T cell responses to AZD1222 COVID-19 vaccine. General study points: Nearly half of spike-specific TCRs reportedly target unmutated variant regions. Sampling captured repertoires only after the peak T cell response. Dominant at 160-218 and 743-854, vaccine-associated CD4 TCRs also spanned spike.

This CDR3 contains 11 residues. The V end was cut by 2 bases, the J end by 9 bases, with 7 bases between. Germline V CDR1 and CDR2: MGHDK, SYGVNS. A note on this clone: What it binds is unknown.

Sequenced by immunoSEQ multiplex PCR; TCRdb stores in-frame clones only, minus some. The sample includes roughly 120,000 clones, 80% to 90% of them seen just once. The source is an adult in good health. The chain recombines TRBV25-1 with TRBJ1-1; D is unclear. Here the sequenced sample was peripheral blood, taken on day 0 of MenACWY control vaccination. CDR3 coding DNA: TGTGCCAGCAGTGAAGCGGGTAAAGCTTTCTTT. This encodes CASSEAGKAFF.